This passage covers 23 T cell receptor beta chains from one sample sequenced in a study of OX40 agonist ivuxolimab in advanced cancers. Libraries were prepared by immunoSEQ multiplex PCR; TCRdb keeps only in-frame clonotypes and omits some of them. The data show almost 90,000 clones, just over 90% seen once. Specimen: CD4+ or CD8+ T cells sorted from blood, collected in a trial of the OX40 agonist ivuxolimab. The source is an adult with an advanced solid tumor such as melanoma, head and neck, liver or kidney cancer.

The V and J genes are TRBV15 and TRBJ2-3; the match to TRBD2 covers 10 bases. Germline assignment: CDR1 LNHNV and CDR2 YYDKDF (reference sequence). Trimming at V came to 3 bases and at J to 5 bases, leaving 8 bases not matched to a gene. The CDR3 consists of 16 residues. CDR3 bases: TGTGCCACCAGCAGCCATAGCGGGGGGTCGGAAGATACGCAGTATTTT. Translating gives CATSSHSGGSEDTQYF.

The chain employs TRBV20-1 and TRBJ2-7; perhaps TRBD1 as D (5 bases). The length of the CDR3 is 10 residues. The V and J ends lost 6 bases and 5 bases respectively, with 8 bases between them. Germline values: CDR1 DFQATT, CDR2 SNEGSKA (reference sequence). DNA for the CDR3: TGCAGTGCGTTACAGGACGAGCAGTACTTC. It is translated as CSALQDEQYF.

V usage is TRBV5-1 and J usage is TRBJ2-3, with 9 nucleotides matching TRBD2. Trimming cost V 4 bases and J 5 bases; bases outside gene matches: 5. Germline V gene lookup returns CDR1 SGHRS and CDR2 YFSETQ. The CDR3 extends over 14 amino acids. As DNA, the CDR3 is TGCGCCAGCAGCATAGCGGGGGTTGTAGATACGCAGTATTTT. This encodes CASSIAGVVDTQYF.

The rearrangement uses TRBV18 and TRBJ2-2, with D perhaps TRBD1 (6 bases). The germline V gene has CDR1 KGHSH and CDR2 LQKENI. V was clipped by 0 bases and J by 0 bases, with 8 bases between them. This CDR3 region has 16 residues. CDR3 sequence: CASSPPGHPNTGELFF. The DNA for the CDR3 is TGTGCCAGCTCACCACCGGGACACCCGAACACCGGGGAGCTGTTTTTT.

The chain recombines TRBV6-1 with TRBJ1-3; D is ambiguous. The CDR3 is made up of 15 amino acids. The V and J ends lost 7 bases and 0 bases respectively, with 13 bases between them. Germline loops: CDR1 MNHNS, CDR2 SASEGT. The DNA of the CDR3 is TGTGCCAGCAAGGCAGAGCCTTCCTCTGGAAACACCATATATTTT. Translating gives CASKAEPSSGNTIYF.

The chain joins TRBV19 to TRBJ2-5; D is possibly TRBD1 or TRBD2 (6 bases each). This CDR3 has 13 amino acids. V was pared by 5 bases and J by 5 bases, with 12 bases between. Germline lookup yields CDR1 LNHDA and CDR2 SQIVND (reference sequence). This CDR3 reads CASSLGGRETQYF. CDR3 DNA: TGTGCCAGTAGTCTTGGGGGGCGGGAGACCCAGTACTTC. Filled out from reference TRBV19 and TRBJ2-5, the complete variable domain reads DGGITQSPKYLFRKEGQNVTLSCEQNLNHDAMYWYRQDPGQGLRLIYYSQIVNDFQKGDIAEGYSVSREKKESFPLTVTSAQKNPTAFYLCASSLGGRETQYFGPGTRLLVL.

The chain is built from TRBV18 and TRBJ2-5; D gene uncertain. The V gene's germline CDR1 is KGHSH and CDR2 LQKENI. This CDR3 comprises 13 residues. Trimming removed 3 bases from V and 2 bases from J, with 7 bases in between. This CDR3 reads CASSPTQQETQYF. CDR3 bases: TGTGCCAGCTCACCGACACAGCAAGAGACCCAGTACTTC.

The chain has TRBV9 and TRBJ2-1, with a tentative D call TRBD2 (6 bases). Between the trimmed V and J ends, which lost 2 bases and 4 bases, there was a span of 13 bases. In germline, CDR1 is SGDLS, CDR2 YYNGEE. The CDR3 has 15 amino acids. The CDR3 coding sequence is TGTGCCAGCAGCGTCTCCGGGGGAAGTTACAATGAGCAGTTCTTC. Translated, it gives CASSVSGGSYNEQFF.

This clone was seen only once. This sequence joins TRBV9 and TRBJ2-3; D ambiguous. The CDR3 runs to 13 residues. Trimming cost V 0 bases and J 6 bases, with 8 bases left between them. Germline V gene data show CDR1 as SGDLS and CDR2 as YYNGEE. The CDR3 sequence: CASSVAPGDTQYF. CDR3 sequence (DNA): TGTGCCAGCAGCGTAGCCCCGGGCGATACGCAGTATTTT.

The J gene is TRBJ2-7, the V gene TRBV6-1, with no clear D. V was pared by 8 bases and J by 0 bases, with 17 bases between. Germline V CDR1 and CDR2: MNHNS, SASEGT. The CDR3 runs 15 residues. CDR3 DNA: TGTGCCAGCGACGGTATGGCAGGCTTCTCCTACGAGCAGTACTTC. Protein sequence: CASDGMAGFSYEQYF.

This sequence joins TRBV6-5 and TRBJ1-5; a weak D match, TRBD1 (5 bases). Germline values: CDR1 MNHEY, CDR2 SVGAGI. This CDR3 is built from 14 residues. Trimming left V 4 bases short and J 4 bases short, with 11 bases between. The CDR3 bases are TGTGCCAGCAGTTCCGGACACCTGAATCAGCCCCAGCATTTT. Its translation is CASSSGHLNQPQHF.

This clone was seen once. The chain couples TRBV19 to TRBJ1-2; 11 positions agree with TRBD1. CDR3 length: 18 residues. From germline, CDR1 is LNHDA and CDR2 SQIVND (reference sequence). The junction had 8 bases not matched to a gene; V was cut back by 2 bases and J by 0 bases. This CDR3 is CASSIKSGQGAANYGYTF. Written as DNA, the CDR3 is TGTGCCAGTAGTATAAAAAGCGGACAGGGGGCAGCTAACTATGGCTACACCTTC.

The rearrangement joins TRBV5-6 to TRBJ2-7; 9 positions agree with TRBD2. Trimming removed 4 bases from V and 2 bases from J; junction bases left unmatched: 1. The CDR3 runs to 13 residues. Germline CDR1 reads SGHDT; CDR2 reads YYEEEE. The DNA for the CDR3 is TGTGCCAGCAGCCTAGCGGGGACCTACGAGCAGTACTTC. Its translation: CASSLAGTYEQYF.

V usage is TRBV6-5 and J usage is TRBJ1-5; TRBD1 matches at 8 bases. The germline V gene has CDR1 MNHEY and CDR2 SVGAGI. J was trimmed by 3 bases and V by 6 bases; bases with no gene match: 7. This CDR3 comprises 15 residues. CDR3 in amino acids: CASSQDRGVNQPQHF. In DNA, the CDR3 is TGTGCCAGCAGCCAAGACAGGGGAGTCAATCAGCCCCAGCATTTT.

This clone appeared once. This chain joins TRBV6-1 and TRBJ2-6, with D possibly matching TRBD2 (6 bases). The V gene's germline CDR1 is MNHNS and CDR2 SASEGT. The germline V and J ends were trimmed by 3 bases and 2 bases, with 14 bases remaining between them. This CDR3 has 17 amino acids. CDR3: CASSDWQGGTGANVLTF. Written as DNA, the CDR3 is TGTGCCAGCAGTGATTGGCAGGGAGGAACTGGGGCCAACGTCCTGACTTTC.

The rearrangement links TRBV6-5 to TRBJ2-1, with TRBD2 identical over 10 bases. In germline, CDR1 is MNHEY, CDR2 SVGAGI. The CDR3 runs 14 residues. The junction had 0 bases not matched to a gene; V was cut back by 5 bases and J by 2 bases. The CDR3 region is CASSGLAAYNEQFF. The CDR3 coding sequence is TGTGCCAGCAGTGGACTAGCGGCCTACAATGAGCAGTTCTTC.

The chain combines TRBV5-1 with TRBJ2-1, with TRBD2 matching over 9 bases. Germline CDR1 SGHRS, CDR2 YFSETQ. This CDR3 has 17 residues. V lost 0 bases, J lost 5 bases, and 9 bases stayed unmatched. Here the CDR3 reads CASSLGISGGNNNEQFF. Here the CDR3 DNA reads TGCGCCAGCAGCTTGGGGATTAGCGGGGGAAACAACAATGAGCAGTTCTTC.

This rearrangement joins TRBV28 to TRBJ1-4; D is perhaps TRBD1 (5 bases). Trimming left V 7 bases short and J 6 bases short, with 18 bases between. The germline V gene has CDR1 MDHEN and CDR2 SYDVKM. This CDR3 contains 15 residues. The CDR3 coding sequence is TGTGCCAGCACCCCTGGGGGGAGTGTAGATGAAAAACTGTTTTTT. As protein: CASTPGGSVDEKLFF.

CDR3 loop: CASSQVLLGQAYNEQFF. The DNA of the CDR3 is TGCGCCAGCAGCCAAGTACTTTTGGGACAGGCCTACAATGAGCAGTTCTTC. The chain carries TRBV4-1 and TRBJ2-1; 8 nucleotides agree with TRBD1. The J segment lost 2 bases and the V segment lost 1 base, leaving 7 bases of the junction unmatched. The CDR3 is made up of 17 amino acids. The germline V gene has CDR1 MGHRA and CDR2 YSYEKL.

This sequence joins TRBV7-9 and TRBJ2-3; possible D gene TRBD2, 7 bases. The germline gives CDR1 SEHNR, CDR2 FQNEAQ (reference sequence). The V end lost 5 bases, the J end lost 1 base, and 13 bases lay between the germline ends. The CDR3 contains 15 residues. CDR3 sequence reads: CASSLGGGGTDTQYF. CDR3 DNA: TGTGCCAGCAGCCTAGGGGGGGGTGGCACAGATACGCAGTATTTT.

This chain links TRBV21-1 with TRBJ2-5. TRBV21-1 is a listed pseudogene. The CDR3 runs 15 residues. The CDR3 DNA is TGTGCCAGGCACCCAGCACTGCCTCCTCGAGAGACCCAGTACTTC. Its protein is CARHPALPPRETQYF.

In this sample, this clone turned up a few times. The rearrangement uses TRBV2 and TRBJ2-1; 8 positions agree with TRBD2. Germline trimming cut 6 bases from V and 4 bases from J; bases unmatched to any gene: 20. Per the germline V gene, CDR1 is SNHLY and CDR2 is FYNNEI. The CDR3 length is 19 residues. The CDR3 coding sequence is TGTGCCAGCAGACCTCGGAAACTAGCGGAGTACCAAAATTACAATGAGCAGTTCTTC. Residues: CASRPRKLAEYQNYNEQFF.

The chain combines TRBV7-9 with TRBJ2-7, with D hard to call. The CDR3 totals 14 residues. From germline, CDR1 is SEHNR and CDR2 FQNEAQ (reference sequence). V lost 2 bases, J lost 2 bases, and 10 bases lay in between. The CDR3 bases are TGTGCCAGCAGCTTAATGGCCAGCACCTACGAGCAGTACTTC. This translates into CASSLMASTYEQYF.